One sample yielded the 29 T cell receptor beta chains listed below, sequenced in a study of cytomegalovirus exposure and HLA in healthy donors. PCR primers comprised 60 Vbeta and 13 Jbeta primers. Measured with immunoSEQ multiplex PCR; TCRdb has only the in-frame clones, and not every one. The table lists fewer than 120,000 clones, 75% to 80% of them singletons. Specimen: PBMCs. The receptors here all came from a woman between 25 and 40 years old in good health and CMV-seronegative.

This clone came up once. V usage is TRBV19 and J usage is TRBJ2-4, with 7 nucleotides matching TRBD1. V shed 7 bases, J shed 5 bases, and the junction held 8 bases outside the gene matches. CDR3 length equals 14 residues. Germline V gene data show CDR1 as LNHDA and CDR2 as SQIVND (reference sequence). In DNA, the CDR3 is TGTGCCAGTACCAACATCCAGGGGGAAAACATTCAGTACTTC. This sequence encodes CASTNIQGENIQYF.

The chain combines TRBV10-1 with TRBJ2-7, with unresolved D. The CDR3 totals 14 residues. Looked up from germline, CDR1 is WNHNN and CDR2 is SYGVQD (reference sequence). Trimming pared 4 bases from V and 3 bases from J, leaving 13 bases between. CDR3 loop: CASSGGRPNYEQYF. CDR3 in DNA: TGCGCCAGCAGTGGTGGCAGGCCGAACTACGAGCAGTACTTC.

The J gene is TRBJ1-6, the V gene TRBV2; TRBD1 aligns across 8 bases. Germline V gene lookup returns CDR1 SNHLY and CDR2 FYNNEI. The CDR3 has 15 residues. V shed 7 bases, J shed 6 bases, and the junction held 8 bases outside the gene matches. The chain's CDR3 is CASTTDRAGNSPLHF. The CDR3 region has the DNA TGTGCCAGCACCACGGACAGGGCTGGTAATTCACCCCTCCACTTT.

The chain employs TRBV6-5 and TRBJ1-2; D is unresolved. V lost 5 bases to trimming and J lost 8 bases, with 15 bases between them. CDR1 is MNHEY, CDR2 SVGAGI, per germline. The CDR3 has 13 residues. CDR3 in amino acids: CASSPVAGKGYTF. The DNA for the CDR3 is TGTGCCAGCAGTCCCGTGGCGGGAAAGGGCTACACCTTC.

This rearrangement joins TRBV6-1 to TRBJ1-2, with 11 positions matching TRBD1. CDR3 length: 16 residues. V gave up 2 bases and J gave up 4 bases; unmatched junction bases: 6. The germline CDR1 and CDR2 sequences are MNHNS and SASEGT. The CDR3 nucleotides are TGTGCCAGCAGTGAACAGGACAGGGGGCTATCCTATGGCTACACCTTC. It yields the protein CASSEQDRGLSYGYTF.

There are a few counts of this clone. This chain connects TRBV7-2 to TRBJ2-7; TRBD1 matches 7 bases. The CDR3 sequence is 13 residues long. The germline V gene has CDR1 SGHTA and CDR2 FQGNSA. Losses at the gene ends were 5 bases for V and 2 bases for J; bases not matched to a gene: 3. CDR3 nucleotide sequence: TGTGCCAGCAGCCGGACAGGAGCCTACGAGCAGTACTTC. It is translated as CASSRTGAYEQYF.

The gene calls are TRBV5-1 and TRBJ2-1, with D maybe TRBD2 (7 bases). The CDR3 runs 15 residues. V lost 2 bases to trimming and J lost 8 bases, with 17 bases between them. Germline values: CDR1 SGHRS, CDR2 YFSETQ. This chain's CDR3 is CASSFSGGATHEQFF. In DNA, the CDR3 is TGCGCCAGCAGCTTTAGTGGGGGGGCGACACATGAGCAGTTCTTC.

This rearrangement joins TRBV29-1 to TRBJ2-5, with 9 positions matching TRBD2. Germline CDR1 SQVTM, CDR2 ANQGSEA. CDR3 length: 14 residues. Trimming at V came to 3 bases and at J to 5 bases, leaving 7 bases not matched to a gene. The CDR3 DNA reads as TGCAGCGTTGAGTGGCTAGCGGGGTGGGAGACCCAGTACTTC. It specifies CSVEWLAGWETQYF.

This clone was recorded at least ten times. The gene calls are TRBV28 and TRBJ2-7, with 8 bases aligning to TRBD1. Per the germline V gene, CDR1 is MDHEN and CDR2 is SYDVKM. J was trimmed by 1 base and V by 5 bases; bases with no gene match: 4. CDR3 length: 14 residues. CDR3 residues: CASSRRGLSYEQYF. Here the CDR3 DNA reads TGTGCCAGCAGTCGCAGGGGGCTATCCTACGAGCAGTACTTC.

This sequence joins TRBV30 and TRBJ1-5; D remains ambiguous. Germline-derived CDR1 and CDR2 are GTSNPN and SVGIG (reference sequence). Deletions cut 0 bases from V and 11 bases from J, with 14 bases between. This CDR3 contains 13 residues. The CDR3 here is CAWSVVGPRAQHF. CDR3 DNA sequence: TGTGCCTGGAGTGTCGTAGGTCCGCGGGCCCAGCATTTT.

The rearrangement links TRBV4-1 to TRBJ2-4; D is perhaps TRBD2 (5 bases). The V end was cut by 1 base, the J end by 0 bases, with 13 bases between. The CDR3 sequence is 17 residues long. The germline V gene has CDR1 MGHRA and CDR2 YSYEKL. CDR3 amino acids: CASSQVPATIAKNIQYF. As DNA, the CDR3 is TGCGCCAGCAGCCAAGTGCCGGCGACTATAGCCAAAAACATTCAGTACTTC.

V usage is TRBV4-2 and J usage is TRBJ2-5; 12 nucleotides agree with TRBD2. The CDR3 contains 16 residues. Germline V lookup: CDR1 LGHNA, CDR2 YNFKEQ. With V trimmed by 1 base and J by 2 bases, 2 bases remained unmatched. This chain's CDR3 is CASSQGTSGDQETQYF. CDR3 nucleotides: TGTGCCAGCAGCCAAGGGACTAGCGGGGATCAAGAGACCCAGTACTTC.

Details on this clone: This specimen includes other DNA sequences encoding the same CDR3. The V gene is TRBV7-9, the J gene TRBJ1-1, with 7 bases matching TRBD1. Germline-derived CDR1 and CDR2 are SEHNR and FQNEAQ (reference sequence). With 3 bases clipped from V and 1 base from J, the junction kept 5 bases outside the gene matches. The CDR3 runs 15 residues. The CDR3 protein is CASSLATGKNTEAFF. CDR3 in DNA: TGTGCCAGCAGCTTGGCGACAGGGAAGAACACTGAAGCTTTCTTT.

The CDR3 spells CASSYSIASAQETQYF. In nucleotides, the CDR3 is TGTGCCAGCAGTTACTCGATAGCTAGCGCCCAAGAGACCCAGTACTTC. This sequence joins TRBV6-5 and TRBJ2-5, with TRBD2 as a possible D gene (6 bases). The germline V gene has CDR1 MNHEY and CDR2 SVGAGI. The CDR3 runs to 16 residues. Trimming took 0 bases from V and 1 from J, leaving 12 bases between them.

V gene TRBV4-1 combines with J gene TRBJ2-1, with TRBD2 identical over 15 bases. Trimming cost V 4 bases and J 5 bases; bases outside gene matches: 3. Germline CDR1 is MGHRA and CDR2 is YSYEKL. This CDR3 contains 16 residues. The CDR3 DNA sequence: TGCGCCAGCAGCCGGGGACTAGCGGGGGGAGACAATGAGCAGTTCTTC. It translates to CASSRGLAGGDNEQFF.

This clone was detected only a few times. The rearrangement uses TRBV6-5 and TRBJ1-2; tentatively, D is TRBD1 (6 bases). Germline lookup yields CDR1 MNHEY and CDR2 SVGAGI. This CDR3 has 13 residues. The germline V and J ends were trimmed by 0 bases and 7 bases, with 9 bases remaining between them. CDR3 bases: TGTGCCAGCAGTTACTCGTGGACAGTTGGCTACACCTTC. This sequence encodes CASSYSWTVGYTF.

The chain is built from TRBV27 and TRBJ2-7; D is unclear. Trimming stripped 2 bases from V and 6 bases from J, with 17 bases between. From germline, CDR1 is MNHEY and CDR2 SMNVEV (reference sequence). This CDR3 has 15 amino acids. CDR3 sequence reads: CASSLKPGPISEQYF. CDR3 nucleotides: TGTGCCAGCAGTTTAAAGCCAGGCCCCATCTCCGAGCAGTACTTC.

The chain joins TRBV4-1 to TRBJ2-6; TRBD2 matches 8 bases. The CDR3 loop spans 16 amino acids. Trimming removed 4 bases from V and 2 bases from J; junction bases left unmatched: 4. Germline V lookup: CDR1 MGHRA, CDR2 YSYEKL. CDR3 sequence: CASSLAGGAGANVLTF. CDR3 nucleotide sequence: TGCGCCAGCAGCCTGGCGGGGGGCGCTGGGGCCAACGTCCTGACTTTC.

The rearrangement uses TRBV2 and TRBJ2-1, with TRBD2 as a possible D gene (6 bases). CDR3 length: 11 amino acids. The germline V gene has CDR1 SNHLY and CDR2 FYNNEI. V was cut by 8 bases and J by 7 bases, with 9 bases left in between. The CDR3 region has the DNA TGTGCCAGCCTCCGGGGGAATGAGCAGTTCTTC. This encodes CASLRGNEQFF.

The V and J genes are TRBV29-1 and TRBJ1-2; D is uncertain. Germline V CDR1 and CDR2: SQVTM, ANQGSEA. This CDR3 is built from 13 residues. Trimming pared 2 bases from V and 0 bases from J, leaving 7 bases between. CDR3 bases: TGCAGCGTTGAAAACCCTACTAACTATGGCTACACCTTC. Its translation is CSVENPTNYGYTF.

This chain links TRBV6-5 with TRBJ2-5; TRBD1 might be the D (5 bases). V was trimmed by 2 bases and J by 5 bases, leaving 15 bases between them. There are 15 residues in the CDR3. The germline gives CDR1 MNHEY, CDR2 SVGAGI. CDR3 nucleotide sequence: TGTGCCAGCAGTTACCAGGGCGGCCCAAGGGAGACCCAGTACTTC. Translation gives CASSYQGGPRETQYF.

The chain employs TRBV5-4 and TRBJ1-6; the D gene is possibly TRBD1 (6 bases). The V gene lost 1 base and the J gene lost 2 bases, with 16 bases spanning the gap. The CDR3 runs 18 residues. Germline V CDR1 and CDR2: SGHNT, YYREEE (reference sequence). The CDR3 region has the DNA TGTGCCAGCAGCTTGACAGGGACACTAAGCCCCTATAATTCACCCCTCCACTTT. This translates into CASSLTGTLSPYNSPLHF.

This clone appeared a single time. The chain recombines TRBV7-2 with TRBJ2-7, with TRBD1 matching 8 bases. The CDR3 covers 18 residues. With V trimmed by 1 base and J by 1 base, 12 bases remained unmatched. The germline V gene encodes CDR1 SGHTA and CDR2 FQGNSA. CDR3 residues: CASSLEEADREISYEQYF. DNA of the CDR3: TGTGCCAGCAGCTTAGAAGAGGCGGACAGGGAAATATCCTACGAGCAGTACTTC.

This chain connects TRBV30 to TRBJ1-5, with 9 nucleotides matching TRBD1. The CDR3 length is 14 residues. Germline CDR1 reads GTSNPN; CDR2 reads SVGIG (reference sequence). V dropped 8 bases and J dropped 7; count of bases not matched to a gene: 12. CDR3 nucleotides: TGTGCCGCAAAACCCGGGACAGGGAGCCAGCCCCAGCATTTT. Protein sequence: CAAKPGTGSQPQHF. The full variable domain, in which reference TRBV30 and TRBJ1-5 provide the parts outside the CDR3, is SQTIHQWPATLVQPVGSPLSLECTVEGTSNPNLYWYRQAAGRGLQLLFYSVGIGQISSEVPQNLSASRPQDRQFILSSKKLLLSDSGFYLCAAKPGTGSQPQHFGDGTRLSIL.

The chain uses TRBV9 and TRBJ2-1; 7 bases match TRBD1. J lost 4 bases, V lost 6 bases, and 13 bases had no gene match. The length of the CDR3 is 16 residues. Looked up from germline, CDR1 is SGDLS and CDR2 is YYNGEE. The CDR3 protein is CASNLDAMGQYNEQFF. The DNA for the CDR3 is TGTGCCAGCAATTTAGACGCGATGGGACAGTACAATGAGCAGTTCTTC. The full variable domain, in which reference TRBV9 and TRBJ2-1 provide the parts outside the CDR3, is DSGVTQTPKHLITATGQRVTLRCSPRSGDLSVYWYQQSLDQGLQFLIQYYNGEERAKGNILERFSAQQFPDLHSELNLSSLELGDSALYFCASNLDAMGQYNEQFFGPGTRLTVL.

This clone was counted a few times. This specimen includes other DNA sequences encoding the same CDR3. The chain has TRBV27 and TRBJ1-1; D call uncertain. V lost 2 bases and J lost 1, with 5 bases in between. Germline V gene data show CDR1 as MNHEY and CDR2 as SMNVEV (reference sequence). The CDR3 contains 13 residues. In DNA form, the CDR3 reads TGTGCCAGCAGTTTAGGGCGGAACACTGAAGCTTTCTTT. It yields the protein CASSLGRNTEAFF.

The chain links TRBV4-3 to TRBJ2-5; 10 bases match TRBD1. TRBJ2-7 matches the DNA end more closely, so the J call is doubtful. CDR3 length: 16 residues. CDR1 is LGHNA and CDR2 is YSLEER in the germline V gene. As DNA, the CDR3 is TGCGCCAGCAGCCCAGGGACAGGGGTTGGAACCTACGAGCAGTACTTC. It yields the protein CASSPGTGVGTYEQYF.

Turning to this clone: Other DNA sequences in this sample translate to the same CDR3. The DNA of the CDR3 is TGCGCCAGCAGCTTGGCGGGGGAGACCCAGTACTTC. Translating gives CASSLAGETQYF. This rearrangement joins TRBV5-1 to TRBJ2-5; D perhaps matches TRBD2 (5 bases). This CDR3 has 12 amino acids. Germline V gives CDR1 SGHRS, CDR2 YFSETQ. V dropped 0 bases and J dropped 5 bases, with 5 bases sitting between them.

The V and J genes are TRBV6-5 and TRBJ2-1; 9 nucleotides align to TRBD2. J gave up 9 bases and V 4 bases, and 7 bases lay outside the gene matches. CDR3 length equals 14 residues. CDR1 and CDR2 from the germline V gene are MNHEY and SVGAGI. As DNA, the CDR3 is TGTGCCAGCAGTTCGGCGGGGGGGCATCCTGAGCAGTTCTTC. Translated, it gives CASSSAGGHPEQFF.